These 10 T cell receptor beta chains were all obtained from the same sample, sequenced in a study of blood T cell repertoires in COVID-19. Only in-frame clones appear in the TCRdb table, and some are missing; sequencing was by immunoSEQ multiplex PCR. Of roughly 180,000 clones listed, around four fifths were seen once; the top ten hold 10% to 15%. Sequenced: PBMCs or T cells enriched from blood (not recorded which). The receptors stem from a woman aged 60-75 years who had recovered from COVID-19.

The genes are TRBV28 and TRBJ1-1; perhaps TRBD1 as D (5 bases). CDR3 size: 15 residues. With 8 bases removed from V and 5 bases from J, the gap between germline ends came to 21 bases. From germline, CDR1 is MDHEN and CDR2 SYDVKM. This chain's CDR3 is CASLGGFVRRTEAFF. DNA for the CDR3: TGTGCCAGCCTGGGGGGGTTTGTTAGGAGGACTGAAGCTTTCTTT.

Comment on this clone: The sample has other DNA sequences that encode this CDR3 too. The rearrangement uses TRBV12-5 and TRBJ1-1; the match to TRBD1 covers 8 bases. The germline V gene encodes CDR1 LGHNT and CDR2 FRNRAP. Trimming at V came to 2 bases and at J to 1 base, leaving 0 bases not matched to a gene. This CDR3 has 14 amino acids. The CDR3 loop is CASGLQGANTEAFF. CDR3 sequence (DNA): TGTGCTAGTGGTTTGCAGGGGGCGAACACTGAAGCTTTCTTT.

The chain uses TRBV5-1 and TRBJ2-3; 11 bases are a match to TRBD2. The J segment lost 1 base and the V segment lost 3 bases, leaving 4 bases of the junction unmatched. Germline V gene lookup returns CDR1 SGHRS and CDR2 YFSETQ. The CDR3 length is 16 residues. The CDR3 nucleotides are TGCGCCAGCAGCTCCTTAGCGGGAGGGGGCACAGATACGCAGTATTTT. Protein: CASSSLAGGGTDTQYF.

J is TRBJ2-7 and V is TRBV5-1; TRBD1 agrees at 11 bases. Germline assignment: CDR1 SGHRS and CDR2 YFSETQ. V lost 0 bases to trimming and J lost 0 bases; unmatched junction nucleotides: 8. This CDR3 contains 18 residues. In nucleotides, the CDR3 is TGCGCCAGCAGCTTGGATGGGACAGGGGGAAGAGTCTCCTACGAGCAGTACTTC. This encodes CASSLDGTGGRVSYEQYF.

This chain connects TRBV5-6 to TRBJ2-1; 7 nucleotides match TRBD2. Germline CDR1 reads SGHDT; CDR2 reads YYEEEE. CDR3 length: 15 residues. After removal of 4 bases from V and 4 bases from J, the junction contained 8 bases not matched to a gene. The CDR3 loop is CASSGSGVAYNEQFF. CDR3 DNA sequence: TGTGCCAGCAGCGGGAGCGGGGTTGCATACAATGAGCAGTTCTTC.

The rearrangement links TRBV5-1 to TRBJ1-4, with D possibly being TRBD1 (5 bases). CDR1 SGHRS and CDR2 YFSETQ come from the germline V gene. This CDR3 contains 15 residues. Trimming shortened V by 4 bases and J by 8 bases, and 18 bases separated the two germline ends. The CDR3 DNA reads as TGCGCCAGCAGCAAAAATACAGGCCTAGGGGAAAAACTGTTTTTT. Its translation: CASSKNTGLGEKLFF.

This chain's CDR3 is CASSIWSGTTGTDTQYF. For the CDR3, the DNA is TGTGCCAGTAGTATCTGGAGCGGAACCACCGGCACAGATACGCAGTATTTT. The chain links TRBV19 to TRBJ2-3; TRBD2 is a possible D gene (5 bases). This CDR3 spans 17 amino acids. V was shortened by 3 bases and J by 1 base, with 17 bases between the two germline ends. Germline CDR1 and CDR2: LNHDA and SQIVND (reference sequence).

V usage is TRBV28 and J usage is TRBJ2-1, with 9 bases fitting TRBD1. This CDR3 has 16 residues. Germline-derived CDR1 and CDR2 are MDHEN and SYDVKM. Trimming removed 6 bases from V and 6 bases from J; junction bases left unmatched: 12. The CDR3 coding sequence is TGTGCCAGCAGACTAAGACAGGGGGAATGGAGCAATGAGCAGTTCTTC. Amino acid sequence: CASRLRQGEWSNEQFF.

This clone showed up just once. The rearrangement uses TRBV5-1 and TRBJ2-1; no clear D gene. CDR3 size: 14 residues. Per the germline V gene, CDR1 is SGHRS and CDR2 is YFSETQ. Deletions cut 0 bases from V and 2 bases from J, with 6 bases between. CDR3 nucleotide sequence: TGCGCCAGCAGCTTGGGGCAAGCCTACAATGAGCAGTTCTTC. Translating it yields CASSLGQAYNEQFF.

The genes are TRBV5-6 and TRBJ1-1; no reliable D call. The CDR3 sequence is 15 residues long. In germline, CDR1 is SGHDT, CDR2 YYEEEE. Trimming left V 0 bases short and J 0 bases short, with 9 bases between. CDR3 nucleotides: TGTGCCAGCAGCTTGGCCGGGCGGGTGAACACTGAAGCTTTCTTT. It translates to CASSLAGRVNTEAFF.